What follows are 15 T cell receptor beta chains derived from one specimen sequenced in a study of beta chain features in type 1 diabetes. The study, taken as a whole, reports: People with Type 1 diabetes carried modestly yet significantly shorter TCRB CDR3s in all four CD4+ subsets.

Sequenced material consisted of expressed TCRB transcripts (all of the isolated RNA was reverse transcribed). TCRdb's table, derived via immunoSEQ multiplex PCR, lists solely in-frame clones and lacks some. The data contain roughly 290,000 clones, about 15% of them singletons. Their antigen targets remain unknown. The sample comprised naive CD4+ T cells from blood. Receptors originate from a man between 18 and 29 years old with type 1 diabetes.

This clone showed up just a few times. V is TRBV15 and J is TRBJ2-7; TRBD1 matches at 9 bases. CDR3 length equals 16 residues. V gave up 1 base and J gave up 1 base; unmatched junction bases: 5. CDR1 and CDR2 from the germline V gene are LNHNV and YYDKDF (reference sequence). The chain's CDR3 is CATSRASGTGSYEQYF. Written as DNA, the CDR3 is TGTGCCACCAGCAGAGCTTCCGGGACAGGGTCCTACGAGCAGTACTTC.

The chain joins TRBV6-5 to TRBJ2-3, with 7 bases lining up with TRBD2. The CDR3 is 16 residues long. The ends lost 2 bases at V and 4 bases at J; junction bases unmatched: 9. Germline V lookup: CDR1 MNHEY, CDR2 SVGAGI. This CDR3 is CASSYDGTKVSDTQYF. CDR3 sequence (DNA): TGTGCCAGCAGTTACGACGGGACTAAAGTGTCAGATACGCAGTATTTT.

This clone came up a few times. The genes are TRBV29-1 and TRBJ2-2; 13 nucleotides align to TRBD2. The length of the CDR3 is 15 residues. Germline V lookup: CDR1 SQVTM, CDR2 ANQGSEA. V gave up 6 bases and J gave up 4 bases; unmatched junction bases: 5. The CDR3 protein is CSVYTSGGGTGELFF. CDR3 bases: TGCAGCGTCTACACTAGCGGGGGGGGCACCGGGGAGCTGTTTTTT.

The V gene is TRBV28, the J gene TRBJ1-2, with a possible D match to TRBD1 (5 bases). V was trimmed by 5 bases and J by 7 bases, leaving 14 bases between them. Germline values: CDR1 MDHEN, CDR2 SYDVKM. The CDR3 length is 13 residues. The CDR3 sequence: CASSLLGRGGYTF. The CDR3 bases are TGTGCCAGCAGTCTCCTGGGGCGCGGTGGCTACACCTTC.

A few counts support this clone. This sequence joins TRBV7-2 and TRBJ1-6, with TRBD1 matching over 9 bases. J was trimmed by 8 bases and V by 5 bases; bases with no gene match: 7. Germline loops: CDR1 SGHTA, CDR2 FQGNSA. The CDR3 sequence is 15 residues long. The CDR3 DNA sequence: TGTGCCAGCAGCCCACAGGGGGCGGCCTATTCACCCCTCCACTTT. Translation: CASSPQGAAYSPLHF.

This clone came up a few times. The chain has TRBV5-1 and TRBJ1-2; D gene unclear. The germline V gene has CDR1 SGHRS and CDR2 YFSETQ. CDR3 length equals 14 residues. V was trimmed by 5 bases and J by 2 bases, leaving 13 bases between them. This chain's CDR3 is CASRYTEMNYGYTF. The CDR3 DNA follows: TGCGCCAGCAGGTACACGGAGATGAACTATGGCTACACCTTC.

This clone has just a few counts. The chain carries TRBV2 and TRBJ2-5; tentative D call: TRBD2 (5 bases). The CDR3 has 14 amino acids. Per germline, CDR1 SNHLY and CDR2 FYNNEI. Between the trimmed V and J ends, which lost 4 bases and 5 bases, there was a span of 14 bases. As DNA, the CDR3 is TGTGCCAGCAGTGGGGGAAGTCGGAGGGAGACCCAGTACTTC. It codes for CASSGGSRRETQYF.

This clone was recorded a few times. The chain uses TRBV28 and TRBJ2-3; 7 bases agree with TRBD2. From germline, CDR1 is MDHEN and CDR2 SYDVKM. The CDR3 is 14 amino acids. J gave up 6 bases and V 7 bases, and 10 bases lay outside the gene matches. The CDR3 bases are TGTGCCAGCACCGAGGGAGGGCCCCGGGATACGCAGTATTTT. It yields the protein CASTEGGPRDTQYF.

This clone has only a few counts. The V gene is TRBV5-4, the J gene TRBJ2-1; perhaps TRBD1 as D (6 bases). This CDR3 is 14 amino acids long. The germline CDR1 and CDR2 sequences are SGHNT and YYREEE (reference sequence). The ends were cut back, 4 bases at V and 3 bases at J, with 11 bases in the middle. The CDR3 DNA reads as TGTGCCAGCAGCCTTAAGGACAGCTACAATGAGCAGTTCTTC. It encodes CASSLKDSYNEQFF.

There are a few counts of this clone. The CDR3 coding sequence is TGTGCCAGCAGCCCTCGGGGGGCGCGAGAAAAACTGTTTTTT. It translates to CASSPRGAREKLFF. V gene TRBV7-2 combines with J gene TRBJ1-4, with a tentative D call TRBD1 (6 bases). The germline V and J ends were trimmed by 5 bases and 8 bases, with 15 bases remaining between them. In germline, CDR1 is SGHTA, CDR2 FQGNSA. This CDR3 is built from 14 residues. The full variable domain, completed using reference TRBV7-2 and TRBJ1-4, is GAGVSQSPSNKVTEKGKDVELRCDPISGHTALYWYRQSLGQGLEFLIYFQGNSAPDKSGLPSDRFSAERTGGSVSTLTIQRTQQEDSAVYLCASSPRGAREKLFFGSGTQLSVL.

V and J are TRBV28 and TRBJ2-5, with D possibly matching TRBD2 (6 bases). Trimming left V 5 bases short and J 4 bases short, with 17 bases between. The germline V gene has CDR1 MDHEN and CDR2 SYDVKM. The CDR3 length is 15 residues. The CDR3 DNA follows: TGTGCCAGCAGTCTATTGACGGATAGCGGAGAGACCCAGTACTTC. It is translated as CASSLLTDSGETQYF.

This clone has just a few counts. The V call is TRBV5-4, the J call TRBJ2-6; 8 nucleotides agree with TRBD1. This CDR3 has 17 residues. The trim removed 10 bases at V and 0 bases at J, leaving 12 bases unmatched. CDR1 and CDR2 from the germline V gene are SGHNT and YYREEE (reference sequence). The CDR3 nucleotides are TGTGCCCTCAGGGAGGCAGGGGGCCTCTCTGGGGCCAACGTCCTGACTTTC. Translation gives CALREAGGLSGANVLTF.

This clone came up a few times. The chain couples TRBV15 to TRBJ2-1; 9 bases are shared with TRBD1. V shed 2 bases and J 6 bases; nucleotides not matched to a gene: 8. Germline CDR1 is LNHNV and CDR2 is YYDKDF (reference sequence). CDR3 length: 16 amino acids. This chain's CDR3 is CATSRTPGQGVNEQFF. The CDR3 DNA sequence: TGTGCCACCAGCAGAACACCGGGACAGGGAGTCAATGAGCAGTTCTTC.

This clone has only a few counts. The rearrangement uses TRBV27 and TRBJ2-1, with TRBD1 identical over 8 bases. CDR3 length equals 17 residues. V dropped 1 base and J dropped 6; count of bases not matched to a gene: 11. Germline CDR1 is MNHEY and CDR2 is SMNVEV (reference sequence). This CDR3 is CASSLYRGTGPSNEQFF. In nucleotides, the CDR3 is TGTGCCAGCAGTTTATATCGGGGGACAGGCCCAAGCAATGAGCAGTTCTTC.

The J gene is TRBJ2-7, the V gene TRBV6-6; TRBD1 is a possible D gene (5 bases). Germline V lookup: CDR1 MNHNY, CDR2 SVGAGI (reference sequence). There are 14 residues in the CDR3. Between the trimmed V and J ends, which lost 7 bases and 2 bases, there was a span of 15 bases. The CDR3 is CASNNGQGTYEQYF. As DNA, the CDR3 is TGTGCCAGCAACAACGGGCAGGGTACCTACGAGCAGTACTTC.